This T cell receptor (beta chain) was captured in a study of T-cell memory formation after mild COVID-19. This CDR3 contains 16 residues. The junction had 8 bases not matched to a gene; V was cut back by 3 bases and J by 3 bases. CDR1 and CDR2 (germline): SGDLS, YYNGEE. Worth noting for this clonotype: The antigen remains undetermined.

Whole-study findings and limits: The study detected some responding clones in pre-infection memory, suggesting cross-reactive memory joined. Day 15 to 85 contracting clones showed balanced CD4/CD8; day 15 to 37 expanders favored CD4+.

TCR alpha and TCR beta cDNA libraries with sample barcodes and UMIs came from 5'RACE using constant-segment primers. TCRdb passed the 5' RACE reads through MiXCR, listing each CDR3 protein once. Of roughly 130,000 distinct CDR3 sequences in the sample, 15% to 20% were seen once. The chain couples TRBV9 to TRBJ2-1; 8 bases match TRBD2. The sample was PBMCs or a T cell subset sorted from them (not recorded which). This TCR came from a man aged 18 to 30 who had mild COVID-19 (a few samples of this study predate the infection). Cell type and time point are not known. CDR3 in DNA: TGTGCCAGCAGCGCCAGAGGACGGGGGGGCTACAATGAGCAGTTCTTC. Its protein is CASSARGRGGYNEQFF.